The 18 T cell receptor beta chains below were found in one sample sequenced in a study of T cell responses to AZD1222 COVID-19 vaccine. Libraries were prepared by immunoSEQ multiplex PCR; TCRdb keeps only in-frame clonotypes and omits some of them. The profile shows just over 150,000 clones, more than 85% of them singletons. Sequencing used peripheral blood, obtained 28 days after the second AZD1222 dose. Receptors were obtained from an adult who received the AZD1222 COVID-19 vaccine.

This chain joins TRBV9 and TRBJ1-1; D ambiguous. Trimming stripped 0 bases from V and 1 base from J, with 10 bases between. Germline V lookup: CDR1 SGDLS, CDR2 YYNGEE. The CDR3 is 15 amino acids. In nucleotides, the CDR3 is TGTGCCAGCAGCGTAGGTGGGAGTGGGAACACTGAAGCTTTCTTT. It specifies CASSVGGSGNTEAFF.

The genes are TRBV27 and TRBJ2-3, with TRBD2 as a possible D gene (5 bases). Germline lookup yields CDR1 MNHEY and CDR2 SMNVEV (reference sequence). Trimming took off 6 bases at V and 9 bases at J, with 16 bases between the two ends. The CDR3 spans 13 residues. CDR3 DNA: TGTGCCAGCAGGGATCCATTCACGGGGACGCAGTATTTT. Its translation is CASRDPFTGTQYF.

The V and J genes are TRBV28 and TRBJ1-1, with D perhaps matching TRBD1 (5 bases). Germline V gene lookup returns CDR1 MDHEN and CDR2 SYDVKM. This CDR3 region has 15 residues. The V gene lost 6 bases and the J gene lost 10 bases, with 24 bases spanning the gap. The CDR3 spells CASSLRMGGKKGAFF. DNA of the CDR3: TGTGCCAGCAGCCTTCGGATGGGGGGTAAAAAGGGAGCTTTCTTT.

J is TRBJ1-5 and V is TRBV2; 9 nucleotides align to TRBD1. The V segment lost 8 bases and the J segment 5 bases; nucleotides outside the gene matches: 10. The germline gives CDR1 SNHLY, CDR2 FYNNEI. The CDR3 is 15 amino acids. The CDR3 spells CASQPRTGVDQPQHF. In DNA, the CDR3 is TGTGCCAGCCAACCTCGGACAGGGGTGGATCAGCCCCAGCATTTT.

This clone was seen a handful of times. The rearrangement uses TRBV6-5 and TRBJ1-6; no reliable D call. Germline V gene lookup returns CDR1 MNHEY and CDR2 SVGAGI. The CDR3 contains 13 residues. V was trimmed by 8 bases and J by 7 bases, leaving 12 bases between them. The CDR3, as DNA: TGTGCCAGCCAAAGGGTCGGGAATTCACCCCTCCACTTT. Amino acid sequence: CASQRVGNSPLHF.

DNA for the CDR3: TGTGCCACCAAACCCCGGGGGTTCTATGGCTACACCTTC. It translates to CATKPRGFYGYTF. The V gene is TRBV19, the J gene TRBJ1-2; tentatively, D is TRBD1 (5 bases). Deletions cut 10 bases from V and 4 bases from J, with 16 bases between. Germline V CDR1 and CDR2: LNHDA, SQIVND (reference sequence). This CDR3 spans 13 amino acids.

The rearrangement uses TRBV5-1 and TRBJ2-2, with D possibly being TRBD1 (5 bases). Germline lookup yields CDR1 SGHRS and CDR2 YFSETQ. V lost 3 bases to trimming and J lost 5 bases, with 11 bases between them. There are 14 residues in the CDR3. CDR3 DNA: TGCGCCAGCAGCTCGGACAATCCTACCGGGGAGCTGTTTTTT. Translation gives CASSSDNPTGELFF.

The chain has TRBV28 and TRBJ1-3, with TRBD1 as a possible D gene (5 bases). Germline-derived CDR1 and CDR2 are MDHEN and SYDVKM. This CDR3 is built from 16 residues. With 5 bases removed from V and 0 bases from J, the gap between germline ends came to 14 bases. The CDR3 DNA sequence: TGTGCCAGCAGTCCCCTCGGGGCACGCTCTGGAAACACCATATATTTT. It codes for CASSPLGARSGNTIYF.

In DNA, the CDR3 is TGTGCCAGTAGCCAAAGAGGACGTAAGAGCTCTGGGGCCAACGTCCTGACTTTC. Translated, it gives CASSQRGRKSSGANVLTF. The rearrangement joins TRBV19 to TRBJ2-6; no clear D. V was shortened by 6 bases and J by 0 bases, with 18 bases between the two germline ends. CDR3 length equals 18 residues. Germline CDR1 reads LNHDA; CDR2 reads SQIVND (reference sequence). Full variable domain (missing parts from reference TRBV19 and TRBJ2-6): DGGITQSPKYLFRKEGQNVTLSCEQNLNHDAMYWYRQDPGQGLRLIYYSQIVNDFQKGDIAEGYSVSREKKESFPLTVTSAQKNPTAFYLCASSQRGRKSSGANVLTFGAGSRLTVL.

The table lists this clone with a count of one. The chain has TRBV5-1 and TRBJ2-3, with TRBD1 as a possible D gene (5 bases). The germline gives CDR1 SGHRS, CDR2 YFSETQ. V lost 7 bases to trimming and J lost 4 bases, with 7 bases between them. The CDR3 runs 11 residues. CDR3 sequence (DNA): TGCGCCAGCTGGGGCCCAGATACGCAGTATTTT. Protein: CASWGPDTQYF.

Concerning this clone itself: A junction boundary mismatches the germline segment, possibly from a read error. The chain is built from TRBV4-1 and TRBJ2-5, with 7 bases aligning to TRBD2. Germline V CDR1 and CDR2: MGHRA, YSYEKL. The CDR3 has 14 amino acids. The CDR3 protein is CASSQAGTQETQYF. Written as DNA, the CDR3 is TGCGCTAGCAGCCAAGCGGGGACCCAAGAGACCCAGTACTTC.

The chain links TRBV4-2 to TRBJ1-2; no clear D gene. Germline loops: CDR1 LGHNA, CDR2 YNFKEQ. The CDR3 has 15 residues. Between the trimmed V and J ends, which lost 1 base and 2 bases, there was a span of 11 bases. The CDR3 sequence is CASSQVNVQNYGYTF. The CDR3 coding sequence is TGTGCCAGCAGCCAAGTAAATGTACAGAACTATGGCTACACCTTC.

The chain employs TRBV10-1 and TRBJ2-7; 7 bases match TRBD1. Trimming removed 6 bases from V and 2 bases from J; junction bases left unmatched: 10. CDR3 length: 15 amino acids. Germline V gene lookup returns CDR1 WNHNN and CDR2 SYGVQD (reference sequence). This CDR3 is CASSVNRGRTYEQYF. In DNA form, the CDR3 reads TGCGCCAGCAGCGTCAACAGGGGTCGGACCTACGAGCAGTACTTC.

DNA for the CDR3: TGCAGCGTTGAACTCCGTGGGAGCTCCTACGAGCAGTACTTC. Translated: CSVELRGSSYEQYF. The V and J genes are TRBV29-1 and TRBJ2-7, with D possibly being TRBD2 (5 bases). The CDR3 contains 14 residues. Germline CDR1 SQVTM, CDR2 ANQGSEA. V shed 2 bases and J shed 0 bases, with 11 bases lying between them.

The rearrangement joins TRBV18 to TRBJ2-5; D may be TRBD2 (6 bases). The CDR3 length is 15 residues. Germline lookup yields CDR1 KGHSH and CDR2 LQKENI. V lost 4 bases, J lost 1 base, and 13 bases lay in between. The CDR3 sequence: CASSLTGTSQETQYF. The CDR3 DNA reads TGTGCCAGCTCACTCACCGGGACTTCCCAAGAGACCCAGTACTTC. Drawing the rest from reference TRBV18 and TRBJ2-5, the complete variable domain is NAGVMQNPRHLVRRRGQEARLRCSPMKGHSHVYWYRQLPEEGLKFMVYLQKENIIDESGMPKERFSAEFPKEGPSILRIQQVVRGDSAAYFCASSLTGTSQETQYFGPGTRLLVL.

The CDR3 nucleotides read TGCAGTGCTAGTCCGGCGGCCAACTACGAGCAGTACTTC. Protein sequence: CSASPAANYEQYF. The V gene is TRBV20-1, the J gene TRBJ2-7; D not certain. Germline V gives CDR1 DFQATT, CDR2 SNEGSKA (reference sequence). The CDR3 totals 13 residues. Between the trimmed V and J ends, which lost 3 bases and 3 bases, there was a span of 12 bases.

V and J are TRBV28 and TRBJ2-1, with 7 nucleotides matching TRBD2. Germline V lookup: CDR1 MDHEN, CDR2 SYDVKM. The J segment lost 5 bases and the V segment lost 3 bases, leaving 7 bases of the junction unmatched. This CDR3 is 15 amino acids long. CDR3 coding DNA: TGTGCCAGCAGTTTGGGAGGGAGCTTTGACAATGAGCAGTTCTTC. Its translation: CASSLGGSFDNEQFF.

The chain couples TRBV28 to TRBJ1-4, with D unclear. Trimming stripped 5 bases from V and 4 bases from J, with 11 bases between. This CDR3 contains 14 residues. Germline V gene lookup returns CDR1 MDHEN and CDR2 SYDVKM. This chain's CDR3 is CASSPLGGNEKLFF. The CDR3 DNA sequence: TGTGCCAGCAGTCCGCTGGGCGGTAATGAAAAACTGTTTTTT.